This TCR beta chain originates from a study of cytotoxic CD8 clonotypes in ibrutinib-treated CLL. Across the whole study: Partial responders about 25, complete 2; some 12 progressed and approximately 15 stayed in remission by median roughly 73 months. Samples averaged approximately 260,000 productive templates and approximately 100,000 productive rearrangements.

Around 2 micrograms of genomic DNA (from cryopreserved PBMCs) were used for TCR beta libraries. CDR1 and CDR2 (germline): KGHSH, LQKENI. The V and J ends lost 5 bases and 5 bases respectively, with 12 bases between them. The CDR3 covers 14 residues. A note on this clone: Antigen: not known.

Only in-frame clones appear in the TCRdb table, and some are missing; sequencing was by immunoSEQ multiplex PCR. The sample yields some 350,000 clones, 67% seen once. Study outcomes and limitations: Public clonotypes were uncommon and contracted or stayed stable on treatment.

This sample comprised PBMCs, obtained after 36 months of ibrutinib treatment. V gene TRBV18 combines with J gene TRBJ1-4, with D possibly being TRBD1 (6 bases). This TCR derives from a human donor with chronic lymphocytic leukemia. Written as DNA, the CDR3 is TGTGCCAGCTCAGTGTGGCAGGGGAATGAAAAACTGTTTTTT. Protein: CASSVWQGNEKLFF.